The 13 T cell receptor beta chains below all came from one sample that was sequenced in a study of blood T cell repertoires in COVID-19. Produced via immunoSEQ multiplex PCR; TCRdb's table is partial and in-frame only. The sample carries roughly 230,000 clones, roughly 90% recorded once. Sequencing was carried out using peripheral blood. The receptors were gathered from a woman aged 55-69 years with COVID-19, enrolled during active disease.

This clone was picked up one time. This rearrangement joins TRBV4-2 to TRBJ2-3; 12 nucleotides match TRBD2. CDR1 and CDR2 (germline): LGHNA, YNFKEQ. The CDR3 covers 20 residues. Trimming took 0 bases from V and 5 from J; bases not matched to a gene: 15. CDR3 in DNA: TGTGCCAGCAGCCAAGACGCTAGCGGGGGGGCCGCGGGTGCGAGAGATACGCAGTATTTT. Translating it yields CASSQDASGGAAGARDTQYF.

The chain is built from TRBV20-1 and TRBJ1-2, with a possible D match to TRBD1 (6 bases). V was pared by 7 bases and J by 5 bases, with 11 bases between. Germline V gene lookup returns CDR1 DFQATT and CDR2 SNEGSKA (reference sequence). CDR3 length equals 11 residues. The DNA for the CDR3 is TGCAGTGTTAACAGGGTGTATGGCTACACCTTC. It codes for CSVNRVYGYTF.

The chain carries TRBV27 and TRBJ1-2; D is ambiguous. Germline V CDR1 and CDR2: MNHEY, SMNVEV (reference sequence). Trimming removed 3 bases at V and 8 bases at J, with 16 bases between. The CDR3 covers 14 residues. CDR3: CASSFTRGGWGYTF. CDR3 coding DNA: TGTGCCAGCAGTTTTACGCGGGGAGGATGGGGCTACACCTTC.

The chain employs TRBV11-2 and TRBJ2-1; D perhaps matches TRBD2 (5 bases). The length of the CDR3 is 15 residues. In germline, CDR1 is SGHAT, CDR2 FQNNGV. V was clipped by 5 bases and J by 0 bases, with 11 bases between them. CDR3 coding DNA: TGTGCCAGCAGCCGTATAGGGAGCTCCTACAATGAGCAGTTCTTC. This gives the protein CASSRIGSSYNEQFF.

CDR3 nucleotide sequence: TGTGCCAGCAGCTTAAGCCGGGGGGAGGCCACTGAAGCTTTCTTT. Protein sequence: CASSLSRGEATEAFF. The chain employs TRBV7-9 and TRBJ1-1, with D possibly TRBD1 on 5 matching bases. Trimming cost V 2 bases and J 4 bases, with 14 bases left between them. The CDR3 is 15 amino acids. In germline, CDR1 is SEHNR, CDR2 FQNEAQ (reference sequence).

V is TRBV4-1 and J is TRBJ1-1; no clear D gene. There are 13 residues in the CDR3. Trimming took off 0 bases at V and 10 bases at J, with 12 bases between the two ends. Germline values: CDR1 MGHRA, CDR2 YSYEKL. The CDR3 loop reads CASSQEPGVGAFF. The CDR3 bases are TGCGCCAGCAGCCAAGAACCGGGAGTGGGAGCTTTCTTT.

The CDR3 here is CASSLEGTGHVRRGYTF. For the CDR3, the DNA is TGTGCCAGCAGCTTAGAAGGGACAGGACACGTCCGACGAGGCTACACCTTC. The V and J genes are TRBV7-2 and TRBJ1-2, with TRBD1 matching 8 bases. The CDR3 is 17 amino acids. Per the germline V gene, CDR1 is SGHTA and CDR2 is FQGNSA. V lost 1 base and J lost 8; bases outside the gene matches: 15.

The genes are TRBV5-4 and TRBJ2-3; D is perhaps TRBD1 (6 bases). The CDR3 spans 15 residues. The V gene lost 4 bases and the J gene lost 2 bases, with 14 bases spanning the gap. Germline V CDR1 and CDR2: SGHNT, YYREEE (reference sequence). CDR3 DNA: TGTGCCAGCAGCATATCGACAGGACCCACAGATACGCAGTATTTT. Translation: CASSISTGPTDTQYF.

The rearrangement uses TRBV5-6 and TRBJ1-5; D uncertain. The CDR3 extends over 14 amino acids. CDR1 is SGHDT and CDR2 is YYEEEE in the germline V gene. Trimming shortened V by 4 bases and J by 0 bases, and 8 bases separated the two germline ends. The CDR3: CASSIIHSNQPQHF. In nucleotides, the CDR3 is TGTGCCAGCAGCATCATACATAGCAATCAGCCCCAGCATTTT.

The chain joins TRBV21-1 to TRBJ2-2; the D call of TRBD2 is as the table states it, not checked on the DNA. TRBV21-1 has pseudogene status. This CDR3 contains 19 residues. The CDR3 region is CASSAEGLAGGPNTGELFF. The CDR3 coding sequence is TGTGCCAGCAGCGCCGAGGGACTAGCGGGGGGGCCGAACACCGGGGAGCTGTTTTTT.

This chain uses TRBV5-8 with TRBJ1-1; no firm D call. Germline V lookup: CDR1 SGHTS, CDR2 YDEGEE. The V gene lost 0 bases and the J gene lost 4 bases, with 13 bases spanning the gap. The CDR3 runs 15 residues. The CDR3 bases are TGTGCCAGCAGCTTGGTCGCAGGAGGGTTCACTGAAGCTTTCTTT. Translating gives CASSLVAGGFTEAFF.

V and J are TRBV3-1 (or the pseudogene TRBV3-2) and TRBJ1-4, with a possible D match to TRBD1 (6 bases). V dropped 2 bases and J dropped 7 bases, with 17 bases sitting between them. The length of the CDR3 is 16 residues. CDR1 is LGHDT, CDR2 YNNKEL, per germline (reference sequence). CDR3 in DNA: TGTGCCAGCAGCCAATTCCTGGGGGGGCCGGGTGAAAAACTGTTTTTT. It codes for CASSQFLGGPGEKLFF.

The J gene is TRBJ2-3, the V gene TRBV11-3; possible D gene TRBD1, 5 bases. CDR1 SGHNT and CDR2 YENEEA come from the germline V gene. The germline V and J ends were trimmed by 5 bases and 2 bases, with 8 bases remaining between them. CDR3 length: 13 amino acids. The DNA for the CDR3 is TGTGCCAGCAGCGAGGACACCACAGATACGCAGTATTTT. Translated, it gives CASSEDTTDTQYF.